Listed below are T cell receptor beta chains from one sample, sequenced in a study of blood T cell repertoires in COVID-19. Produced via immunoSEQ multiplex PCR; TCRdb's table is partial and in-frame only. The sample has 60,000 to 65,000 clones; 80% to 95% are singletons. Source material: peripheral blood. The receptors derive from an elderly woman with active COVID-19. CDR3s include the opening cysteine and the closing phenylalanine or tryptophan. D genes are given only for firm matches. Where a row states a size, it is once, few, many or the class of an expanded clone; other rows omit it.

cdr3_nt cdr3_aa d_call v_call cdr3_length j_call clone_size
TGCGCCAGCAGCCCTACGACAGGCTATGGCTACACCTTC CASSPTTGYGYTF - TRBV5-1 13 TRBJ1-2 -
TGCGCCAGCAGCCACGGAGGAGGGGGGGCCCAAGAGACCCAGTACTTC CASSHGGGGAQETQYF - TRBV4-1 16 TRBJ2-5 -
TGTGCCAGCAGCTCTACAGGGGGGATTGAAAAACTGTTTTTT CASSSTGGIEKLFF TRBD1 TRBV7-9 14 TRBJ1-4 -
TGTGCCAGCAACCTTGCTGGGGGGAATTCGGCCAAAAACATTCAGTACTTC CASNLAGGNSAKNIQYF - TRBV28 17 TRBJ2-4 -
TGTGCCACCAGTGATCCGACCGACAGGGTACAAGAGACCCAGTACTTC CATSDPTDRVQETQYF TRBD1 TRBV24-1 16 TRBJ2-5 -
TGCGCCAGCAGTGAGGTAGTCAGGGCGAACACTGAAGCTTTCTTT CASSEVVRANTEAFF - TRBV10-1 15 TRBJ1-1 -
TGTGCCAGCAGCTTAGGCCTGGGAGGGTACCAAGAGACCCAGTACTTC CASSLGLGGYQETQYF TRBD2 TRBV7-6 16 TRBJ2-5 -
TGTGCCAGCAGCTTACCGACAAAAAATGAAGCTTTCTTT CASSLPTKNEAFF - TRBV5-5 13 TRBJ1-1 -
TGTGCCAGCAGTAGATCCGGGACAGGGGGTCATCAGCCCCAGCATTTT CASSRSGTGGHQPQHF TRBD1 TRBV28 16 TRBJ1-5 -
TGCGCCAGCAGCACGGGGACAGGTCTGTGGTCTGGGGCCAACGTCCTGACTTTC CASSTGTGLWSGANVLTF TRBD1 TRBV5-1 18 TRBJ2-6 -
TGTGCCAGCAGCTTGGTCGGACAGCGGGAGACCCAGTACTTC CASSLVGQRETQYF - TRBV5-4 14 TRBJ2-5 once
TGTGCCACCAGCATGGACACAGAGCAGTACTTC CATSMDTEQYF - TRBV15 11 TRBJ2-7 few
TGTGCCAGCAGCCCCCGGTTAGCGGGGGGGGAGACCCAGTACTTC CASSPRLAGGETQYF TRBD2 TRBV11-2 15 TRBJ2-5 -
TGTGCCAGCAGCCTTGGCAACACTGAAGCTTTCTTT CASSLGNTEAFF - TRBV3-1/TRBV3-2 12 TRBJ1-1 -
TGTGCCAGCAGCCCCGGGACAGGGGGCTCACCCCTCCACTTT CASSPGTGGSPLHF TRBD1 TRBV28 14 TRBJ1-6 -
TGTGCCAGCAGCTCGGAACTAGCGGACAATGAGCAGTTCTTC CASSSELADNEQFF TRBD2 TRBV11-3 14 TRBJ2-1 -
TGTGCCAGCGGGAGGGCAGCTCACAATGAGCAGTTCTTC CASGRAAHNEQFF TRBD2 TRBV2 13 TRBJ2-1 -
TGTGCCAGCAGCCAAGATCTCCGGTCACCCCTCCACTTT CASSQDLRSPLHF - TRBV14 13 TRBJ1-6 once
TGTGCCATCTCCTACTCCAGGGGCTATGGCTACACCTTC CAISYSRGYGYTF - TRBV10-3 13 TRBJ1-2 -
TGTGCCAGCAGCCAAGATTTCTTGAGCACTGAAGCTTTCTTT CASSQDFLSTEAFF - TRBV3-1/TRBV3-2 14 TRBJ1-1 -
TGTGCCAGCAGCCGACAGGGGGTCAATCAGCCCCAGCATTTT CASSRQGVNQPQHF TRBD1 TRBV3-1/TRBV3-2 14 TRBJ1-5 -
TGTGCCAGCAGCCGGACAGGGGGGGCCGGGGAGCTGTTTTTT CASSRTGGAGELFF TRBD1 TRBV11-2 14 TRBJ2-2 -
TGCGCCAGCAGCTTGAATGCAGGGGCCGGGAATTCACCCCTCCACTTT CASSLNAGAGNSPLHF - TRBV5-1 16 TRBJ1-6 -
TGTGCCAGCAGTGAATGGCGGGGGAGAATTGAGTCCCAGCATTTT CASSEWRGRIESQHF - TRBV6-1 15 TRBJ1-5 -
TGCGCCAGCAGCCAATCCCGGTTTCCTTATAGCAATCAGCCCCAGCATTTT CASSQSRFPYSNQPQHF - TRBV4-1 17 TRBJ1-5 -
TGTGCCAGCAGGGGGACAGGGACAGATACGCAGTATTTT CASRGTGTDTQYF TRBD1 TRBV6-5 13 TRBJ2-3 once
TGTGCCAGCAGTCATCAGGGGACTAGCGGGGGGGCCCGGAATGAGCAGTTCTTC CASSHQGTSGGARNEQFF TRBD2 TRBV6-6 18 TRBJ2-1 -
TGCGCCAGCAGCCAACAACCCGAGCGGGGGCCCATCCAGATAGGGACGCAGTATTTT CASSQQPERGPIQIGTQYF TRBD2 TRBV4-1 19 TRBJ2-3 -
TGTGCCAGCAGCTTGGTTGTCCGAGACGACAGGGAGCAGTACTTC CASSLVVRDDREQYF - TRBV5-4 15 TRBJ2-7 -
TGTGCCAGCACTCTGAGGGGCACAGATACGCAGTATTTT CASTLRGTDTQYF - TRBV2 13 TRBJ2-3 -
TGTGCCAGCAGCGTCGACTCAGGGGGCAATGAGCAGTTCTTC CASSVDSGGNEQFF TRBD1 TRBV7-2 14 TRBJ2-1 few
TGTGCTAGCAGCCCCGGAGATGCGGGCGGGGAGCTGTTTTTT CASSPGDAGGELFF - TRBV7-7 14 TRBJ2-2 -
TGTGCCAGCAGCCCGGGGCTAGCGGCGAACACCGGGGAGCTGTTTTTT CASSPGLAANTGELFF TRBD2 TRBV5-8 16 TRBJ2-2 -
TGTGCCAGCCGCCGAGACAGGGGGTGGAACACCGGGGAGCTGTTTTTT CASRRDRGWNTGELFF TRBD1 TRBV7-8 16 TRBJ2-2 -
TGTGCCAGCAGCATGGGACACCCGAACACCGGGGAGCTGTTTTTT CASSMGHPNTGELFF - TRBV11-2 15 TRBJ2-2 -
TGCAGTGCTAGTACCAGCGGGGGGGCCCGCAATGAGCAGTTCTTC CSASTSGGARNEQFF TRBD2 TRBV20-1 15 TRBJ2-1 -
TGCGCCAGCAGCTTGACTAGCAACTCCTACGAGCAGTACTTC CASSLTSNSYEQYF - TRBV5-1 14 TRBJ2-7 -
TGTGCCAGCGGGCGATCCAGCGGCGGGGAGCTGTTTTTT CASGRSSGGELFF - TRBV12-3/TRBV12-4 13 TRBJ2-2 once
TGTGCCAGCAGCCTCGAGGCAGCAACTAATGAAAAACTGTTTTTT CASSLEAATNEKLFF - TRBV7-9 15 TRBJ1-4 -
TGTGCCAGCAGTCGTTCCCAGTTCGTTGAAGCTTTCTTT CASSRSQFVEAFF - TRBV12-3/TRBV12-4 13 TRBJ1-1 -
TGTGCCAGCAGCAAACAGGGGTACGAGCAGTACTTC CASSKQGYEQYF TRBD1 TRBV11-2 12 TRBJ2-7 -
TGCGCCAGCAGCCAAGAGGACATTACTAACTATGGCTACACCTTC CASSQEDITNYGYTF - TRBV4-1 15 TRBJ1-2 -
TGCGCCAGCAGCCCAGGGGATAGGGGCACAGATACGCAGTATTTT CASSPGDRGTDTQYF - TRBV5-1 15 TRBJ2-3 once
TGTGCAAGTCGCCCGGCGGAACAGGTCAGTCGCGGCACTGAAGCTTTCTTT CASRPAEQVSRGTEAFF - TRBV12-2 17 TRBJ1-1 -
TGTGCCAGCAGCTTTTACCCCGAGGGGGCTGGGGCCAACGTCCTGACTTTC CASSFYPEGAGANVLTF - TRBV11-2 17 TRBJ2-6 -